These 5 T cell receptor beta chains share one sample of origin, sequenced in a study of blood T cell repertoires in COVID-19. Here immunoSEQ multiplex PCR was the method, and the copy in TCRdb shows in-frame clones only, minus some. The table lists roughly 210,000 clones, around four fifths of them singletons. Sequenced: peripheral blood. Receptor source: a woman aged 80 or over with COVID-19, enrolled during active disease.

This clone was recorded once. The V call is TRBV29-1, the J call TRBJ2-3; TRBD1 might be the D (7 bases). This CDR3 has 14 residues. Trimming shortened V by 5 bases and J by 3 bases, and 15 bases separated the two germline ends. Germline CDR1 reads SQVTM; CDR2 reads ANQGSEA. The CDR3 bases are TGCAGCGTTCCGGAGTCAGGGGGGACAGATACGCAGTATTTT. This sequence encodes CSVPESGGTDTQYF.

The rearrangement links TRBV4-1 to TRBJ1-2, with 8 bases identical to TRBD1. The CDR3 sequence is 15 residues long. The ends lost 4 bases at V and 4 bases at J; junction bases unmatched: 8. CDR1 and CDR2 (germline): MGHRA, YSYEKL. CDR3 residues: CASSLGTGFGYGYTF. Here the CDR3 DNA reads TGCGCCAGCAGCCTCGGGACAGGTTTCGGCTATGGCTACACCTTC.

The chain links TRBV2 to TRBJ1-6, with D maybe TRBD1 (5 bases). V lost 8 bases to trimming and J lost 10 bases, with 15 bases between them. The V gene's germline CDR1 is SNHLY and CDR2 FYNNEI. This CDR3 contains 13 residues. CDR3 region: CASSDSSNSPLHF. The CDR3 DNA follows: TGTGCCAGCTCCGACAGTTCTAACTCACCCCTCCACTTT.

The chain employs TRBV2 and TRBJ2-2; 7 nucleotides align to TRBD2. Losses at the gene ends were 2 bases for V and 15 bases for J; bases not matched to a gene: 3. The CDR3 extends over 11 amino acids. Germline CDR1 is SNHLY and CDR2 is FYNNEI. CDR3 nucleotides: TGTGCCAGCAGTGAAAGTCGGGGGGTGTTTTTT. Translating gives CASSESRGVFF.

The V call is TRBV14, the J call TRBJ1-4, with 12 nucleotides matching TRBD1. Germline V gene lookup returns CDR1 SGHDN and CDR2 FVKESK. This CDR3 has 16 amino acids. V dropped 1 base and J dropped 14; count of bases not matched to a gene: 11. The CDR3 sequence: CASSQGVGTGGARLFF. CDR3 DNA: TGTGCCAGCAGCCAAGGAGTGGGGACAGGGGGCGCGAGGCTGTTTTTT.